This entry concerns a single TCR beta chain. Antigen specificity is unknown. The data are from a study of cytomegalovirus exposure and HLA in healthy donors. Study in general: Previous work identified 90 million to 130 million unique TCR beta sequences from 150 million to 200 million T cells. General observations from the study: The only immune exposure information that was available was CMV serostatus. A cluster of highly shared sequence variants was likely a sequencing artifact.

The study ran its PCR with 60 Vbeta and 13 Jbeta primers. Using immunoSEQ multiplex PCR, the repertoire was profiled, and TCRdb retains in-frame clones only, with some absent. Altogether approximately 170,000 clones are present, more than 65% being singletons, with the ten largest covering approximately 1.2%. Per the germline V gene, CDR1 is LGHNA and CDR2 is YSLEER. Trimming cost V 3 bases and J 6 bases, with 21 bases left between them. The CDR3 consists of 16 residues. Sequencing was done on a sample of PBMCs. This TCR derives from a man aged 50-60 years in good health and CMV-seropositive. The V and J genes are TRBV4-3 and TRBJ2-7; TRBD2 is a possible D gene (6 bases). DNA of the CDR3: TGCGCCAGCAGCCAGGAAAAAAGCGGGTCCAGGTCCGAGCAGTACTTC. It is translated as CASSQEKSGSRSEQYF.